Presented here are 20 T cell receptor beta chains from one specimen sequenced in a study of shared clonotypes between healthy human individuals. Naive CD8 cells comprised CD45RO-negative, CCR7-positively selected cells, excluding terminally differentiated effector memory CD45RA+ cells. Clones were sequenced by immunoSEQ multiplex PCR, and TCRdb holds only the in-frame ones, with some missing. The sample has over 2,000,000 clones; around 95% are singletons. The sample consisted of naive CD8+ T cells from PBMCs. Receptor source: a man aged 18 to 29 in good health. Some clones in this sample may be carry-over from other donors' samples.

This sequence joins TRBV13 and TRBJ2-1, with D hard to call. Between the trimmed V and J ends, which lost 8 bases and 4 bases, there was a span of 15 bases. The CDR3 has 14 amino acids. From germline, CDR1 is PRHDT and CDR2 FYEKMQ (reference sequence). The CDR3 bases are TGTGCCAGCGCGGCTCCGACCCAATACAATGAGCAGTTCTTC. Translating gives CASAAPTQYNEQFF.

This clone appeared a few times. The V gene is TRBV13, the J gene TRBJ2-5; D unresolved. CDR1 is PRHDT, CDR2 FYEKMQ, per germline (reference sequence). This CDR3 has 15 amino acids. Trimming removed 5 bases at V and 2 bases at J, with 15 bases between. The CDR3 DNA sequence: TGTGCCAGCAGCACCGCCGGACGGAAGCAAGAGACCCAGTACTTC. The encoded protein is CASSTAGRKQETQYF.

This clone showed up just once. This rearrangement joins TRBV9 to TRBJ1-2, with 9 bases that match TRBD1. The germline V gene has CDR1 SGDLS and CDR2 YYNGEE. V shed 0 bases, J shed 7 bases, and the junction held 10 bases outside the gene matches. CDR3 length: 16 residues. CDR3 DNA sequence: TGTGCCAGCAGCGTAGACCGAGGACAGGGGTTTGTTGGCTACACCTTC. Its protein is CASSVDRGQGFVGYTF.

The gene calls are TRBV6-4 and TRBJ1-4, with D perhaps matching TRBD1 (5 bases). The germline V gene encodes CDR1 MRHNA and CDR2 SNTAGT. Trimming left V 4 bases short and J 8 bases short, with 17 bases between. The length of the CDR3 is 15 residues. The CDR3 loop is CASSAWGTGKEKLFF. CDR3 DNA: TGTGCCAGCAGTGCCTGGGGGACTGGGAAGGAAAAACTGTTTTTT.

This clone was seen just once. The rearrangement joins TRBV28 to TRBJ2-2, with TRBD1 identical over 8 bases. This CDR3 comprises 15 residues. Germline values: CDR1 MDHEN, CDR2 SYDVKM. The trim removed 7 bases at V and 5 bases at J, leaving 9 bases unmatched. In DNA form, the CDR3 reads TGTGCCAGCAACCGGACAGGGTGGGTGACCGGGGAGCTGTTTTTT. Protein: CASNRTGWVTGELFF.

The chain carries TRBV6-6 and TRBJ2-7; D gene uncertain. This CDR3 comprises 13 residues. V shed 6 bases and J shed 0 bases, with 9 bases lying between them. Germline V gene data show CDR1 as MNHNY and CDR2 as SVGAGI (reference sequence). CDR3 amino acids: CASSHTASYEQYF. Written as DNA, the CDR3 is TGTGCCAGCAGCCACACCGCCTCCTACGAGCAGTACTTC.

The J gene is TRBJ2-2, the V gene TRBV5-1; 9 positions match TRBD2. V lost 3 bases to trimming and J lost 5 bases; unmatched junction nucleotides: 5. Germline lookup yields CDR1 SGHRS and CDR2 YFSETQ. This CDR3 contains 15 residues. CDR3 sequence: CASSWLAGTTGELFF. CDR3 in DNA: TGCGCCAGCAGCTGGCTAGCGGGGACAACCGGGGAGCTGTTTTTT.

The V and J genes are TRBV7-9 and TRBJ2-3; possibly TRBD2 for D (7 bases). Trimming stripped 4 bases from V and 15 bases from J, with 17 bases between. The CDR3 length is 12 residues. Germline V lookup: CDR1 SEHNR, CDR2 FQNEAQ (reference sequence). CDR3: CASSSPAGAVYF. CDR3 bases: TGTGCCAGCAGCTCTCCCGCGGGGGCGGTCTATTTT.

This chain links TRBV27 with TRBJ1-2, with D hard to call. Trimming took off 3 bases at V and 4 bases at J, with 15 bases between the two ends. The germline gives CDR1 MNHEY, CDR2 SMNVEV (reference sequence). The CDR3 runs to 15 residues. The CDR3 DNA follows: TGTGCCAGCAGTTTTGGAGGGTCTCTTAGCTATGGCTACACCTTC. It encodes CASSFGGSLSYGYTF.

This clone was found once. This rearrangement joins TRBV28 to TRBJ1-2; D ambiguous. Trimming removed 4 bases from V and 7 bases from J, with 22 bases in between. Looked up from germline, CDR1 is MDHEN and CDR2 is SYDVKM. This CDR3 has 16 residues. The CDR3 sequence is CASSSGEVVLSFGYTF. DNA of the CDR3: TGTGCCAGCAGTTCCGGAGAGGTTGTCTTGTCGTTTGGCTACACCTTC.

As to this clone: Within the sample, other DNA sequences also encode this same CDR3. The V call is TRBV9, the J call TRBJ1-2; possibly TRBD1 for D (5 bases). V gave up 0 bases and J gave up 4 bases, with 13 bases separating them. The CDR3 is 15 residues long. The germline gives CDR1 SGDLS, CDR2 YYNGEE. As DNA, the CDR3 is TGTGCCAGCAGCGTAGTCGCCGGGGGTTTCTATGGCTACACCTTC. Translating it yields CASSVVAGGFYGYTF. Full variable domain (rest looked up from reference TRBV9 and TRBJ1-2): DSGVTQTPKHLITATGQRVTLRCSPRSGDLSVYWYQQSLDQGLQFLIQYYNGEERAKGNILERFSAQQFPDLHSELNLSSLELGDSALYFCASSVVAGGFYGYTFGSGTRLTVV.

The genes are TRBV4-1 and TRBJ2-7; the D is unclear. In germline, CDR1 is MGHRA, CDR2 YSYEKL. This CDR3 has 15 amino acids. V lost 2 bases, J lost 2 bases, and 13 bases lay in between. CDR3 bases: TGCGCCAGCAGCCAAATAGAGGACGGCCCCTACGAGCAGTACTTC. This sequence encodes CASSQIEDGPYEQYF.

The chain carries TRBV5-1 and TRBJ2-1; TRBD2 agrees at 14 bases. The CDR3 contains 17 residues. The trim removed 3 bases at V and 9 bases at J, leaving 11 bases unmatched. Germline CDR1 SGHRS, CDR2 YFSETQ. Here the CDR3 reads CASSSYTWTSGRSEQFF. CDR3 DNA sequence: TGCGCCAGCAGCTCCTATACCTGGACTAGCGGGAGGAGTGAGCAGTTCTTC. The variable domain in full, completed from reference TRBV5-1 and TRBJ2-1, reads KAGVTQTPRYLIKTRGQQVTLSCSPISGHRSVSWYQQTPGQGLQFLFEYFSETQRNKGNFPGRFSGRQFSNSRSEMNVSTLELGDSALYLCASSSYTWTSGRSEQFFGPGTRLTVL.

CDR3 in DNA: TGCGCCAGCAGCCAAAAACCGGACGCTGAAGCTTTCTTT. Translating it yields CASSQKPDAEAFF. The V and J genes are TRBV4-1 and TRBJ1-1; D not resolved. Trimming took 2 bases from V and 6 from J, leaving 10 bases between them. Germline CDR1 and CDR2: MGHRA and YSYEKL. The CDR3 length is 13 residues.

This clone was counted a single time. The rearrangement joins TRBV19 to TRBJ2-1, with D hard to call. The CDR3 consists of 12 residues. The V gene lost 6 bases and the J gene lost 9 bases, with 12 bases spanning the gap. In germline, CDR1 is LNHDA, CDR2 SQIVND (reference sequence). The DNA for the CDR3 is TGTGCCAGTAGCGCACTGGGATCTGAGCAGTTCTTC. Amino acids: CASSALGSEQFF. Complete variable domain (other parts from reference TRBV19 and TRBJ2-1): DGGITQSPKYLFRKEGQNVTLSCEQNLNHDAMYWYRQDPGQGLRLIYYSQIVNDFQKGDIAEGYSVSREKKESFPLTVTSAQKNPTAFYLCASSALGSEQFFGPGTRLTVL.

The V gene is TRBV4-1, the J gene TRBJ1-4, with D possibly TRBD1 on 6 matching bases. The V end was cut by 1 base, the J end by 8 bases, with 11 bases between. The CDR3 totals 14 residues. Germline lookup yields CDR1 MGHRA and CDR2 YSYEKL. The CDR3 DNA reads TGCGCCAGCAGCCAAGTTCGGACAGCGGAAAAACTGTTTTTT. This gives the protein CASSQVRTAEKLFF.

This CDR3 reads CASSFVMAETTEAFF. CDR3 sequence (DNA): TGTGCCAGCAGCTTTGTCATGGCAGAGACCACTGAAGCTTTCTTT. The rearrangement links TRBV7-9 to TRBJ1-1; D gene ambiguous. Germline lookup yields CDR1 SEHNR and CDR2 FQNEAQ (reference sequence). V dropped 3 bases and J dropped 4 bases, with 15 bases sitting between them. The CDR3 has 15 amino acids.

The rearrangement uses TRBV2 and TRBJ2-1; TRBD2 matches 14 bases. The CDR3 has 19 amino acids. Germline loops: CDR1 SNHLY, CDR2 FYNNEI. J was trimmed by 0 bases and V by 6 bases; bases with no gene match: 10. CDR3 loop: CASRGLAGAALSSYNEQFF. CDR3 nucleotides: TGTGCCAGCAGGGGACTAGCGGGAGCTGCCTTGAGCTCCTACAATGAGCAGTTCTTC.

The V gene is TRBV4-1, the J gene TRBJ1-4, with D possibly matching TRBD1 (5 bases). The CDR3 runs to 16 residues. V was pared by 0 bases and J by 0 bases, with 8 bases between. Germline loops: CDR1 MGHRA, CDR2 YSYEKL. CDR3 amino acids: CASSQDLGATNEKLFF. CDR3 DNA: TGCGCCAGCAGCCAAGATTTGGGGGCAACTAATGAAAAACTGTTTTTT.

Of note for this clone: It may be a read error: a sequence one base away is much more abundant. V is TRBV11-2 and J is TRBJ2-1, with unresolved D. Trimming took off 0 bases at V and 6 bases at J, with 3 bases between the two ends. Germline V lookup: CDR1 SGHAT, CDR2 FQNNGV. This CDR3 is built from 12 residues. The CDR3 region is CASSLDANEQFF. The CDR3 region has the DNA TGTGCCAGCAGCTTAGATGCCAATGAGCAGTTCTTC.